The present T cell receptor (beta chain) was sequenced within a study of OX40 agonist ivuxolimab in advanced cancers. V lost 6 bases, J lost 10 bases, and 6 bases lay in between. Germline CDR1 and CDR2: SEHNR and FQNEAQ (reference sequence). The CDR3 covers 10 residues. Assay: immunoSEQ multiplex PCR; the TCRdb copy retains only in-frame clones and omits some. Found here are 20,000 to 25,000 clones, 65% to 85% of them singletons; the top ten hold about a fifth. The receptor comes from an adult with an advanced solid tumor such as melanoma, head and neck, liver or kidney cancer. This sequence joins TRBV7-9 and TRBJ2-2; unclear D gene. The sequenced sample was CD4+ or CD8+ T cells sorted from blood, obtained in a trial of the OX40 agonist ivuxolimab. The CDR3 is CASSPEELFF. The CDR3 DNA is TGTGCCAGCAGTCCGGAGGAGCTGTTTTTT.